Listed below are T cell receptor beta chains from one sample, sequenced in a study of T cell repertoires in cytomegalovirus infection. TCRdb fed the reads into MiXCR, producing one record per CDR3 protein. Among 230,000 or so distinct CDR3 sequences listed, about 15% were seen once. Sequenced: CD8+ T cells from PBMCs. Receptors were obtained from a human donor in good health (CMV status not recorded). Some clones in this sample may be carry-over from other donors' samples. CDR3s include the opening cysteine and the closing phenylalanine or tryptophan. Each record gives: clone size, D gene, V gene, J gene, CDR3 protein, CDR3 DNA. D genes are given only for firm matches. Clone size, where shown, is once, few, many, or a class for clones that have expanded.

clone size: many
D gene: -
V gene: TRBV29-1
J gene: TRBJ2-2
CDR3 protein: CSVELPNTGELFF
CDR3 DNA: TGCAGCGTTGAGCTGCCGAACACCGGGGAGCTGTTTTTT

clone size: -
D gene: -
V gene: TRBV6-1
J gene: TRBJ2-1
CDR3 protein: CASSDRSAWISHTDEQFF
CDR3 DNA: TGTGCCAGCAGTGACCGCTCCGCCTGGATTAGCCATACGGATGAGCAGTTCTTC

clone size: many
D gene: TRBD1
V gene: TRBV7-9
J gene: TRBJ2-2
CDR3 protein: CASSSDRGGVSTGELFF
CDR3 DNA: TGTGCCAGCAGCTCGGACAGGGGAGGCGTTAGCACCGGGGAGCTGTTTTTT

clone size: -
D gene: TRBD1
V gene: TRBV2
J gene: TRBJ1-5
CDR3 protein: CASSDPDAQGIPQPQHF
CDR3 DNA: TGTGCCAGCAGTGACCCCGACGCACAGGGGATCCCTCAGCCCCAGCATTTT

clone size: few
D gene: -
V gene: TRBV6-2/TRBV6-3
J gene: TRBJ2-7
CDR3 protein: CASSRLRQIHEQYF
CDR3 DNA: TGTGCCAGCAGTCGATTAAGACAGATCCACGAGCAGTACTTC

clone size: -
D gene: -
V gene: TRBV6-2/TRBV6-3
J gene: TRBJ2-7
CDR3 protein: CASTTIDRWEQYF
CDR3 DNA: TGTGCCAGCACCACCATTGACCGGTGGGAGCAGTACTTC

clone size: many
D gene: TRBD2
V gene: TRBV4-1
J gene: TRBJ2-3
CDR3 protein: CASSHGAGGPDTQYF
CDR3 DNA: TGCGCCAGCAGCCATGGAGCGGGGGGGCCAGATACGCAGTATTTT

clone size: -
D gene: TRBD2
V gene: TRBV2
J gene: TRBJ2-1
CDR3 protein: CASSVSGGASNEQFF
CDR3 DNA: TGTGCCAGCAGCGTTAGCGGGGGGGCCTCCAATGAGCAGTTCTTC

clone size: few
D gene: -
V gene: TRBV5-4
J gene: TRBJ1-1
CDR3 protein: CASSLESTEAFF
CDR3 DNA: TGTGCCAGCAGCTTGGAGAGCACTGAAGCTTTCTTT

clone size: few
D gene: TRBD1
V gene: TRBV6-1
J gene: TRBJ2-7
CDR3 protein: CASSLTTGDYEQYF
CDR3 DNA: TGTGCCAGCAGTTTAACGACAGGGGACTACGAGCAGTACTTC

clone size: -
D gene: TRBD1
V gene: TRBV5-1
J gene: TRBJ2-7
CDR3 protein: CASSLEGSGGLYEQYF
CDR3 DNA: TGCGCCAGCAGCTTGGAAGGGTCAGGGGGTCTTTACGAGCAGTACTTC

clone size: -
D gene: TRBD2
V gene: TRBV7-2
J gene: TRBJ2-1
CDR3 protein: CASSLHTGLAVSYNEQFF
CDR3 DNA: TGTGCCAGCAGCTTACACACGGGACTAGCGGTTTCCTACAATGAGCAGTTCTTC

clone size: many
D gene: -
V gene: TRBV2
J gene: TRBJ2-3
CDR3 protein: CASGDTDTQYF
CDR3 DNA: TGTGCCAGCGGGGACACAGATACGCAGTATTTT

clone size: few
D gene: -
V gene: TRBV4-1
J gene: TRBJ2-2
CDR3 protein: CASSQEVSAGELFF
CDR3 DNA: TGCGCCAGCAGCCAAGAAGTATCGGCCGGGGAGCTGTTTTTT

clone size: few
D gene: -
V gene: TRBV28
J gene: TRBJ2-7
CDR3 protein: CASSSSSFEQYF
CDR3 DNA: TGTGCCAGCAGTTCATCTAGCTTCGAGCAGTACTTC

clone size: many
D gene: TRBD1
V gene: TRBV20-1
J gene: TRBJ1-1
CDR3 protein: CSARDLGQGDTEAFF
CDR3 DNA: TGCAGTGCTAGAGATCTGGGACAGGGGGACACTGAAGCTTTCTTT

clone size: -
D gene: -
V gene: TRBV29-1
J gene: TRBJ2-2
CDR3 protein: CSGVGSTGELFF
CDR3 DNA: TGCAGCGGGGTGGGCAGCACCGGGGAGCTGTTTTTT

clone size: few
D gene: TRBD1
V gene: TRBV12-3/TRBV12-4
J gene: TRBJ2-7
CDR3 protein: CASSGTDRGYEQYF
CDR3 DNA: TGTGCCAGCAGCGGTACGGACAGGGGCTACGAGCAGTACTTC

clone size: few
D gene: -
V gene: TRBV12-3/TRBV12-4
J gene: TRBJ1-2
CDR3 protein: CASSSGPETVF
CDR3 DNA: TGTGCCAGCAGTTCCGGACCGGAAACAGTCTTC

clone size: -
D gene: -
V gene: TRBV29-1
J gene: TRBJ2-5
CDR3 protein: CSVVRAEKETQYF
CDR3 DNA: TGCAGCGTTGTCAGGGCCGAGAAAGAGACCCAGTACTTC

clone size: few
D gene: -
V gene: TRBV7-3
J gene: TRBJ2-7
CDR3 protein: CASSLPTTAWGTYEQYF
CDR3 DNA: TGTGCCAGCAGCTTACCAACGACAGCTTGGGGGACCTACGAGCAGTACTTC

clone size: few
D gene: TRBD2
V gene: TRBV11-2
J gene: TRBJ2-3
CDR3 protein: CASSQVYRGGITDTQYF
CDR3 DNA: TGTGCCAGCAGCCAAGTTTATCGGGGGGGAATCACAGATACGCAGTATTTT

clone size: -
D gene: TRBD1
V gene: TRBV7-6
J gene: TRBJ2-7
CDR3 protein: CASSQIQGAPLYEQYF
CDR3 DNA: TGTGCCAGCAGCCAAATACAGGGGGCGCCTTTATACGAGCAGTACTTC

clone size: few
D gene: -
V gene: TRBV28
J gene: TRBJ2-7
CDR3 protein: CASSLIDEGEQYF
CDR3 DNA: TGTGCCAGCAGTTTAATCGACGAGGGGGAGCAGTACTTC

clone size: few
D gene: -
V gene: TRBV23-1
J gene: TRBJ2-7
CDR3 protein: CAGTNRAEQYF
CDR3 DNA: TGCGCCGGGACCAACAGGGCCGAGCAGTACTTC

clone size: -
D gene: -
V gene: TRBV9
J gene: TRBJ1-6
CDR3 protein: CASRRGHNNSPLHF
CDR3 DNA: TGTGCCAGCAGGAGGGGACACAATAATTCACCCCTCCACTTT

clone size: many
D gene: TRBD1
V gene: TRBV4-1
J gene: TRBJ2-7
CDR3 protein: CASSQNPGQGSYEQYF
CDR3 DNA: TGCGCCAGCAGCCAAAACCCGGGACAGGGCTCCTACGAGCAGTACTTC

clone size: few
D gene: -
V gene: TRBV19
J gene: TRBJ2-7
CDR3 protein: CASSMGSYEQYF
CDR3 DNA: TGTGCCAGTAGTATGGGATCCTACGAGCAGTACTTC

clone size: few
D gene: -
V gene: TRBV5-1
J gene: TRBJ2-7
CDR3 protein: CASSSGESYEQYF
CDR3 DNA: TGCGCCAGCAGCTCCGGGGAAAGCTACGAGCAGTACTTC

clone size: many
D gene: -
V gene: TRBV7-2
J gene: TRBJ1-6
CDR3 protein: CASTRGRVRFSPLHF
CDR3 DNA: TGTGCCAGCACCCGCGGGAGGGTTCGCTTCTCACCCCTCCACTTT

clone size: -
D gene: -
V gene: TRBV5-6
J gene: TRBJ1-1
CDR3 protein: CASSKAGVPEAFF
CDR3 DNA: TGTGCCAGCAGCAAGGCAGGGGTGCCTGAAGCTTTCTTT

clone size: -
D gene: TRBD2
V gene: TRBV4-1
J gene: TRBJ2-1
CDR3 protein: CASSQGLAYEQFF
CDR3 DNA: TGCGCCAGCAGCCAAGGACTAGCTTATGAGCAGTTCTTC

clone size: few
D gene: TRBD2
V gene: TRBV7-9
J gene: TRBJ2-1
CDR3 protein: CASRGEVVRGDEQFF
CDR3 DNA: TGTGCCAGCAGGGGGGAGGTTGTACGGGGGGATGAGCAGTTCTTC

clone size: many
D gene: -
V gene: TRBV7-2
J gene: TRBJ2-1
CDR3 protein: CASSPWGPRSYNEQFF
CDR3 DNA: TGTGCCAGCAGCCCTTGGGGGCCCCGGTCCTACAATGAGCAGTTCTTC

clone size: many
D gene: -
V gene: TRBV7-2
J gene: TRBJ1-2
CDR3 protein: CASSLDPQGDGYTF
CDR3 DNA: TGTGCCAGCAGCTTAGACCCCCAGGGAGATGGCTACACCTTC

clone size: few
D gene: TRBD1
V gene: TRBV20-1
J gene: TRBJ1-1
CDR3 protein: CSAIRQGKNTEAFF
CDR3 DNA: TGCAGTGCTATTCGACAGGGCAAGAACACTGAAGCTTTCTTT

clone size: few
D gene: TRBD1
V gene: TRBV27
J gene: TRBJ1-5
CDR3 protein: CANGQGIYQPQHF
CDR3 DNA: TGTGCCAACGGACAGGGAATATATCAGCCCCAGCATTTT

clone size: few
D gene: TRBD2
V gene: TRBV14
J gene: TRBJ2-7
CDR3 protein: CASSQGPGGAYEQYF
CDR3 DNA: TGTGCCAGCAGCCAAGGACCCGGGGGGGCCTACGAGCAGTACTTC

clone size: -
D gene: TRBD1
V gene: TRBV5-5
J gene: TRBJ1-1
CDR3 protein: CASSLFGGGRNTEAFF
CDR3 DNA: TGTGCCAGCAGCTTGTTCGGAGGGGGCCGGAACACTGAAGCTTTCTTT

clone size: -
D gene: TRBD2
V gene: TRBV4-3
J gene: TRBJ2-3
CDR3 protein: CASSRRGLAGEDTQYF
CDR3 DNA: TGCGCCAGCAGCCGCCGGGGCCTAGCGGGGGAGGATACGCAGTATTTT

clone size: many
D gene: -
V gene: TRBV7-8
J gene: TRBJ2-5
CDR3 protein: CASSLVGDRYQETQYF
CDR3 DNA: TGTGCCAGCAGCTTAGTCGGCGATAGGTACCAAGAGACCCAGTACTTC